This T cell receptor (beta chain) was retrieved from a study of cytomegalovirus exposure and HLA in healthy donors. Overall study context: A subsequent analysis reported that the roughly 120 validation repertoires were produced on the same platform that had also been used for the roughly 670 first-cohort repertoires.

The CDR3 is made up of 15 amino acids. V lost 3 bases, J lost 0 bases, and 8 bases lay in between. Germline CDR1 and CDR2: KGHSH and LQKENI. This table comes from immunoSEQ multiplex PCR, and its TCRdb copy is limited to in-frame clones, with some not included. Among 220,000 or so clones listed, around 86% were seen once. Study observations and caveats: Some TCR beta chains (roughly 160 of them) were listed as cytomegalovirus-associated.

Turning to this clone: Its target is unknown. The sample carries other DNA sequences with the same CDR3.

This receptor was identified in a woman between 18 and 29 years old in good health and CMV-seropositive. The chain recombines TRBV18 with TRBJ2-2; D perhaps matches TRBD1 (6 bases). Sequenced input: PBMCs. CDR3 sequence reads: CASSPRTANTGELFF. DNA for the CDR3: TGTGCCAGCTCACCCCGGACAGCGAACACCGGGGAGCTGTTTTTT. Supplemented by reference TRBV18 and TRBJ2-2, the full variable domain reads NAGVMQNPRHLVRRRGQEARLRCSPMKGHSHVYWYRQLPEEGLKFMVYLQKENIIDESGMPKERFSAEFPKEGPSILRIQQVVRGDSAAYFCASSPRTANTGELFFGEGSRLTVL.